This entry features one T cell receptor (beta chain) sequence. As yet, its antigen is unknown. These data originate in a study of cytomegalovirus exposure and HLA in healthy donors. Regarding the study as a whole: TCR beta sequences reportedly predicted the HLA-A and HLA-B alleles of most subjects accurately. Exclusion applied to some V segments, including TRBV6-2 and TRBV6-3, as they were indistinguishable. The authors confirmed in vitro that a few CMV-associated chains were specific for CMV antigens.

The primer mix had 60 Vbeta and 13 Jbeta primers. Here immunoSEQ multiplex PCR was the method, and the copy in TCRdb shows in-frame clones only, minus some. Of some 130,000 clones in the sample, 75% to 90% were seen once. The CDR3 covers 14 residues. CDR1 and CDR2 (germline): MNHEY, SMNVEV (reference sequence). Trimming removed 3 bases at V and 1 base at J, with 9 bases between. Material for sequencing was PBMCs. This TCR derives from a woman in her 30s in good health and CMV-seropositive. The V call is TRBV27, the J call TRBJ1-1; D call uncertain. The CDR3 bases are TGTGCCAGCAGTTTCTCACAGCCGAACACTGAAGCTTTCTTT. Residues: CASSFSQPNTEAFF.